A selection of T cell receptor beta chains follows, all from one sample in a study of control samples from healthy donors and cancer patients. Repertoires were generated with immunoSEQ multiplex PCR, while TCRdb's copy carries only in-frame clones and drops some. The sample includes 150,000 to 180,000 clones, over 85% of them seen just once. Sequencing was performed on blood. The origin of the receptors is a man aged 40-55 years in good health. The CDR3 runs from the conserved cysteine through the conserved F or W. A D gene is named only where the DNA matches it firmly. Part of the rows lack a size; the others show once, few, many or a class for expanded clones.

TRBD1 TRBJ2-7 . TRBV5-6 TGTGCCAGCAGCGAGATGGGACAGGGGATTCGCTCCTACGAGCAGTACTTC CASSEMGQGIRSYEQYF
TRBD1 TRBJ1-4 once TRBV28 TGTGCCAGCACCCTAGGGGGGACAGGGTACGAAAAACTGTTTTTT CASTLGGTGYEKLFF
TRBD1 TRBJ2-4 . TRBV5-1 TGCGCCAGCAGCTTGGATGGACAGGGGACTCGAACCAAAAACATTCAGTACTTC CASSLDGQGTRTKNIQYF
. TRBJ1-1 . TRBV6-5 TGTGCCAGCACGCCGTATGTGGGAACTGAAGCTTTCTTT CASTPYVGTEAFF
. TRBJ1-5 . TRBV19 TGTGCCGCGAGCCCAAGGGGCAATCAGCCCCAGCATTTT CAASPRGNQPQHF
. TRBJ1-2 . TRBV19 TGTGCCAGTACCCGAGGACAACAGTCTTATGGCTACACCTTC CASTRGQQSYGYTF
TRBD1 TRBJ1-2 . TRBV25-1 TGTGCCAGCAACCCTGCCGGGACAGGGGGCTCTTGGGGCTACACCTTC CASNPAGTGGSWGYTF
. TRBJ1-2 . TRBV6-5 TGTGCCAGCGCTATATCGTCGGGGGGGTCTCAGGGCTACACCTTC CASAISSGGSQGYTF
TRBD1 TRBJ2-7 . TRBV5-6 TGTGCCAGCAGCGGGAAACGGGACAGATCGGACTCCTACGAGCAGTACTTC CASSGKRDRSDSYEQYF
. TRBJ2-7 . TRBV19 TGTGCCAGTAGTCTCGGGGAGGGGGCTTACGAGCAGTACTTC CASSLGEGAYEQYF
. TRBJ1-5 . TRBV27 TGTGCCAGCAGTTTAATGGGGGGCGCTTATCAGCCCCAGCATTTT CASSLMGGAYQPQHF
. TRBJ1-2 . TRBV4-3 TGCGCCAGCAGCCAAGATGGAACCTTGACAGGCCGTGGCTACACCTTC CASSQDGTLTGRGYTF
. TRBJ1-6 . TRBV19 TGTGCCAGTAGCCGCCGTCACGGGGACAATTCACCCCTCCACTTT CASSRRHGDNSPLHF
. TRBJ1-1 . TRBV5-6 TGTGCCAGCAGCTTGGTGGCAGGGAGCACTGAAGCTTTCTTT CASSLVAGSTEAFF
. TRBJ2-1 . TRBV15 TGTGCCACCAGCAGAGGGGGGGGCCAGGGGATGGATGAGCAGTTCTTC CATSRGGGQGMDEQFF
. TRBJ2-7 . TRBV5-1 TGCGCCAGCGCACTAGACACCCACGAGCAGTACTTC CASALDTHEQYF
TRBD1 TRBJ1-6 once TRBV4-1 TGCGCCAGCAGCCATTCTTCCGGGACAGGGGGTCTGTCACCCCTCCACTTT CASSHSSGTGGLSPLHF
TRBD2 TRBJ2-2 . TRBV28 TGTGCCAGCGTAGCGGGGGGAACGAACACCGGGGAGCTGTTTTTT CASVAGGTNTGELFF
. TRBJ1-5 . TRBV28 TGTGCCAGCAGTCCATCCGGGAGTAGCAATCAGCCCCAGCATTTT CASSPSGSSNQPQHF
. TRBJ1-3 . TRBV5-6 TGTGCCAGCAGCTTGGAAACCGGATCTGGAAACACCATATATTTT CASSLETGSGNTIYF
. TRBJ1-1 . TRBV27 TGTGCCAGCAGTGGTTATGGGGCTGAAGCTTTCTTT CASSGYGAEAFF